Listed below are T cell receptor beta chains from one sample, sequenced in a study of T cell repertoires in cytomegalovirus infection. TCRdb re-called the reads with MiXCR, one entry per CDR3 protein. The sample yields about 220,000 distinct CDR3 sequences, around 35% seen once. No antigen has been identified for these receptors. Here the sequenced sample was CD8+ T cells from cultured PBMCs, taken from culture after CMV antigen stimulation. Source of these receptors: a human donor in good health (CMV status not recorded). Some clones in this sample may be carry-over from other donors' samples. The CDR3 runs from the conserved cysteine through the conserved F or W. The order of the fields is J gene, V gene, clone size, D gene, CDR3 protein, CDR3 DNA. D genes are given only for firm matches. Size values are once, few and many counts, or a class for expanded clones, and some rows have none.

J gene: TRBJ2-3; V gene: TRBV27; clone size: -; D gene: -; CDR3 protein: CASTLRGGRADTQYF; CDR3 DNA: TGTGCCAGCACCCTAAGGGGGGGCCGCGCAGATACGCAGTATTTT
J gene: TRBJ2-1; V gene: TRBV12-3/TRBV12-4; clone size: -; D gene: TRBD2; CDR3 protein: CASSYTSEGSNEQFF; CDR3 DNA: TGTGCCAGCAGTTATACTAGCGAGGGGTCCAATGAGCAGTTCTTC
J gene: TRBJ1-1; V gene: TRBV5-4; clone size: few; D gene: -; CDR3 protein: CASSLQGQGNPEAFF; CDR3 DNA: TGTGCCAGCAGCCTCCAGGGCCAAGGAAATCCTGAAGCTTTCTTT
J gene: TRBJ2-1; V gene: TRBV7-2; clone size: few; D gene: TRBD2; CDR3 protein: CASSLIAGGSNEQFF; CDR3 DNA: TGTGCCAGCAGCTTAATAGCGGGAGGGTCGAATGAGCAGTTCTTC
J gene: TRBJ2-7; V gene: TRBV5-6; clone size: few; D gene: -; CDR3 protein: CASSLPGLRRFHEQYF; CDR3 DNA: TGTGCCAGCAGCTTACCAGGGCTCAGGAGGTTCCACGAGCAGTACTTC
J gene: TRBJ2-5; V gene: TRBV12-3/TRBV12-4; clone size: large; D gene: TRBD1; CDR3 protein: CASSLRQGRETQYF; CDR3 DNA: TGTGCCAGCAGTTTGCGACAGGGGAGGGAGACCCAGTACTTC
J gene: TRBJ1-5; V gene: TRBV4-1; clone size: -; D gene: -; CDR3 protein: CASSQDRGDGQPQHF; CDR3 DNA: TGCGCCAGCAGCCAAGATCGAGGCGACGGGCAGCCCCAGCATTTT
J gene: TRBJ2-7; V gene: TRBV20-1; clone size: -; D gene: -; CDR3 protein: CSARPAQRDYEQYF; CDR3 DNA: TGCAGTGCTAGACCCGCCCAGCGAGACTACGAGCAGTACTTC
J gene: TRBJ2-1; V gene: TRBV11-3; clone size: few; D gene: TRBD2; CDR3 protein: CASSPGAGGWYNEQFF; CDR3 DNA: TGTGCCAGCAGCCCAGGCGCGGGAGGGTGGTACAATGAGCAGTTCTTC
J gene: TRBJ2-2; V gene: TRBV2; clone size: -; D gene: -; CDR3 protein: CASIRSQGNTGELFF; CDR3 DNA: TGTGCCAGCATCCGATCACAGGGGAACACCGGGGAGCTGTTTTTT
J gene: TRBJ1-2; V gene: TRBV7-2; clone size: many; D gene: -; CDR3 protein: CASHHDSDYGYTF; CDR3 DNA: TGTGCCAGCCACCATGACAGTGACTATGGCTACACCTTC